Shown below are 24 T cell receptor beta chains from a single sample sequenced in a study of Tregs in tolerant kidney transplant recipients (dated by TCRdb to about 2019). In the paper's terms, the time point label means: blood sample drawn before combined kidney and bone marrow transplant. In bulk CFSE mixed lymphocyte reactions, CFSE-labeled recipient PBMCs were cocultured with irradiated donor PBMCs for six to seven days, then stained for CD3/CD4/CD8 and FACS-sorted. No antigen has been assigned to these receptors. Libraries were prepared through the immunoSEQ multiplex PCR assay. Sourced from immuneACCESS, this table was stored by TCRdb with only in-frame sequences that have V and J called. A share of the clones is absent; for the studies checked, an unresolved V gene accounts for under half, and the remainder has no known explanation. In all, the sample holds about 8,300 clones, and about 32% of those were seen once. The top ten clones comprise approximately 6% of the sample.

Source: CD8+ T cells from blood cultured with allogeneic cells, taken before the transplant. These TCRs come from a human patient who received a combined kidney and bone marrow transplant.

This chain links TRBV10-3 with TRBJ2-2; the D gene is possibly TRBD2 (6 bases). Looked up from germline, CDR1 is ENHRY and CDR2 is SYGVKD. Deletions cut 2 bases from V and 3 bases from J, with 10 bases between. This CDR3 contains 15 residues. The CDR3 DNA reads TGTGCCATCAGTGAGCGGGAGCCCCACACCGGGGAGCTGTTTTTT. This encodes CAISEREPHTGELFF.

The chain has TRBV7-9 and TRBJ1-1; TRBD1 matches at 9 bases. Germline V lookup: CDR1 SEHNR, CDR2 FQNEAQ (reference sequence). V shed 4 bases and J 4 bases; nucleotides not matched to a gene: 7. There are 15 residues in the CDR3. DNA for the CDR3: TGTGCCAGCAGCTCGACAGGGGGTGTGGGCACTGAAGCTTTCTTT. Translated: CASSSTGGVGTEAFF.

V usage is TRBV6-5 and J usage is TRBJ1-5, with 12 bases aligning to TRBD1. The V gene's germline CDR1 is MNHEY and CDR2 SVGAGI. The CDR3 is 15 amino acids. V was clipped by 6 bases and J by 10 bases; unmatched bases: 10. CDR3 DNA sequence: TGTGCCAGCAGCTGGGGGACAGGGGGCCGAACCCCCCAGCATTTT. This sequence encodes CASSWGTGGRTPQHF.

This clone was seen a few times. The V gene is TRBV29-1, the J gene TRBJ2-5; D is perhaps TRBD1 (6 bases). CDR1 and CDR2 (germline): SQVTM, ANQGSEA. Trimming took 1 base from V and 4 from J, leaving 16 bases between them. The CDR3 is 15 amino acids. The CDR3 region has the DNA TGCAGCGTTGAAGGCCCCGGGACAAATCTAGAGACCCAGTACTTC. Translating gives CSVEGPGTNLETQYF.

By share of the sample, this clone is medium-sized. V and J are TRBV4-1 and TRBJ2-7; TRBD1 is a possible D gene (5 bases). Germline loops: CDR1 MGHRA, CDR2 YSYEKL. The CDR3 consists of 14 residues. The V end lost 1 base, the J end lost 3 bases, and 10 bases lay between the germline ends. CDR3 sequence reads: CASSQVTDLYEQYF. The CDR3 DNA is TGCGCCAGCAGCCAAGTGACAGACCTCTACGAGCAGTACTTC.

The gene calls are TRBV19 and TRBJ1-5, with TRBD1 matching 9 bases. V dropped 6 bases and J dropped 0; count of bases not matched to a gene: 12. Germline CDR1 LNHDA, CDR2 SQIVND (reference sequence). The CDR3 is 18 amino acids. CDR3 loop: CASRKDRGRPYSNQPQHF. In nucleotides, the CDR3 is TGTGCCAGTAGAAAGGACAGGGGACGTCCCTATAGCAATCAGCCCCAGCATTTT.

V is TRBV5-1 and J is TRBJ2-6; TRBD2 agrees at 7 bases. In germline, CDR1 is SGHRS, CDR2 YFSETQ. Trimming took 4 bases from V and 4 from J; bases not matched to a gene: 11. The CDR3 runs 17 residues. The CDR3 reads CASSPYRGVSGANVLTF. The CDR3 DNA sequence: TGCGCCAGCAGCCCATATCGGGGGGTCTCGGGGGCCAACGTCCTGACTTTC.

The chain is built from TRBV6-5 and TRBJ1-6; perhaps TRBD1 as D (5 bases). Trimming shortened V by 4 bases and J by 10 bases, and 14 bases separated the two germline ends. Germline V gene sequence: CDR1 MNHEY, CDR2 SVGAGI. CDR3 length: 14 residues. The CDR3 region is CASSFAEGRSPLHF. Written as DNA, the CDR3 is TGTGCCAGCAGTTTCGCGGAGGGGCGGTCACCCCTCCACTTT.

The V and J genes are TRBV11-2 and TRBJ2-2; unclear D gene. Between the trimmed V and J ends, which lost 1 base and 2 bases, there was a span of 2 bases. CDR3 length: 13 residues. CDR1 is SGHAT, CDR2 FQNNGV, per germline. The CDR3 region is CASSLVNTGELFF. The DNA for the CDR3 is TGTGCCAGCAGCTTAGTAAACACCGGGGAGCTGTTTTTT.

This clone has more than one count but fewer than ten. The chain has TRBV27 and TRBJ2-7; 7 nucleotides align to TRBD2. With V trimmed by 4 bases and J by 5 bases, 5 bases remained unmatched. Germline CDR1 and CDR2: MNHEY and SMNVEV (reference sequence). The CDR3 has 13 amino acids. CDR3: CASSSGLSDEQYF. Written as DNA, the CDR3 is TGTGCCAGCAGTTCGGGACTATCTGACGAGCAGTACTTC.

The CDR3 sequence: CASGWTGGYEQYF. CDR3 bases: TGTGCCAGCGGGTGGACAGGGGGGTACGAGCAGTACTTC. The chain recombines TRBV5-8 with TRBJ2-7, with 10 bases lining up with TRBD1. The CDR3 loop spans 13 amino acids. V shed 7 bases, J shed 4 bases, and the junction held 5 bases outside the gene matches. CDR1 and CDR2 (germline): SGHTS, YDEGEE. The variable domain in full, with the rest retrieved from reference TRBV5-8 and TRBJ2-7, is EAGVTQSPTHLIKTRGQQATLRCSPISGHTSVYWYQQALGLGLQFLLWYDEGEERNRGNFPPRFSGRQFPNYSSELNVNALELEDSALYLCASGWTGGYEQYFGPGTRLTVT.

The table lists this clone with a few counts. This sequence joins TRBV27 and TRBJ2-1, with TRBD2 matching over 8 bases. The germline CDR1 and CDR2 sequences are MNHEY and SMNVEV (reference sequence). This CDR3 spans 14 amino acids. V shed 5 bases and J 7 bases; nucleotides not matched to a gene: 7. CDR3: CASSMLAGWNEQFF. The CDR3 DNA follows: TGTGCCAGCAGTATGCTAGCGGGTTGGAATGAGCAGTTCTTC.

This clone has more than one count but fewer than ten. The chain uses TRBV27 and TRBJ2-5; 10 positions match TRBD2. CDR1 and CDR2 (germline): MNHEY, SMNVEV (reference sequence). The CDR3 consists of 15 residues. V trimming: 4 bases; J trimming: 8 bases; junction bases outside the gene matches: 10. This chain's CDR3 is CASSSGTSVWETQYF. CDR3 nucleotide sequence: TGTGCCAGCAGTTCGGGGACTAGCGTGTGGGAAACCCAGTACTTC.

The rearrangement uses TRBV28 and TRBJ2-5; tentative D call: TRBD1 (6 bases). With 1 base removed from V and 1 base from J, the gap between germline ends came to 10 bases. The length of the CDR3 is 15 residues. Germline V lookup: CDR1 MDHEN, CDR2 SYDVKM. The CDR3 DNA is TGTGCCAGCAGTTTATTTCAGGGGTCCCAAGAGACCCAGTACTTC. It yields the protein CASSLFQGSQETQYF.

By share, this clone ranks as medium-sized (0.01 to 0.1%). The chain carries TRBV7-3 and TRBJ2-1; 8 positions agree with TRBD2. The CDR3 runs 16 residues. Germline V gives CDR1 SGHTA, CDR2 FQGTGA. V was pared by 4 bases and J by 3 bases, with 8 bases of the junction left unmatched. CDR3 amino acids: CASSSGLAGHYNEQFF. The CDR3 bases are TGTGCCAGCAGCTCCGGTCTAGCGGGCCACTACAATGAGCAGTTCTTC. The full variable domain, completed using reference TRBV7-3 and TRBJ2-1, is GAGVSQTPSNKVTEKGKYVELRCDPISGHTALYWYRQSLGQGPEFLIYFQGTGAADDSGLPNDRFFAVRPEGSVSTLKIQRTERGDSAVYLCASSSGLAGHYNEQFFGPGTRLTVL.

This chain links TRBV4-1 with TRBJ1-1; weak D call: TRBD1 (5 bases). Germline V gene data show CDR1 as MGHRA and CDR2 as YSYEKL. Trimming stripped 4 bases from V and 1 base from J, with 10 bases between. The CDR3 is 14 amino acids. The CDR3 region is CASSLLQENTEAFF. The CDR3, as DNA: TGCGCCAGCAGCCTATTACAGGAGAACACTGAAGCTTTCTTT.

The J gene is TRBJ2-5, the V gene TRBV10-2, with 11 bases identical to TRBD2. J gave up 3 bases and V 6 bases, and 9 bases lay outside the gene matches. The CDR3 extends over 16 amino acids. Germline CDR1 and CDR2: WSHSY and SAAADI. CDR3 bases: TGCGCCAGCAGCGTGAGCCGGGGACTAGCGGAAGAGACCCAGTACTTC. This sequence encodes CASSVSRGLAEETQYF.

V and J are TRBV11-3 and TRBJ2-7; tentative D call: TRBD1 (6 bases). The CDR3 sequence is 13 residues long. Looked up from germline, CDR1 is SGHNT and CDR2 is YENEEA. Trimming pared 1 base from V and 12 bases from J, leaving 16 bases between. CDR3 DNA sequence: TGTGCCAGCAGCTTAGTTCGGACAGTCGAGTTGTACTTC. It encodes CASSLVRTVELYF.

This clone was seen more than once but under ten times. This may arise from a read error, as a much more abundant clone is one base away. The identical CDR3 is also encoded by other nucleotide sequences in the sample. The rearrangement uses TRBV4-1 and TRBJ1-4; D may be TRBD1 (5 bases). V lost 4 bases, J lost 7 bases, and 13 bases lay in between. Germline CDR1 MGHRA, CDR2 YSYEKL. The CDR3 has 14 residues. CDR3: CASSPRQGIEKLFF. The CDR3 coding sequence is TGCGCCAGCAGCCCTCGGCAGGGCATTGAAAAACTGTTTTTT.

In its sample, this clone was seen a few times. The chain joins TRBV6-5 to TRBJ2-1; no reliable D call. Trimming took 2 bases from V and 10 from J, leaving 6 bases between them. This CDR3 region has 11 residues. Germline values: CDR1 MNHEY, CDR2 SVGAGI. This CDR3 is CASSYAEEQFF. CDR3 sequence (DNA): TGTGCCAGCAGTTACGCCGAGGAGCAGTTCTTC.

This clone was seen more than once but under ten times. CDR3 DNA: TGTGCCAGCAGTCTGGGCAGGGAGGTCTATGGCTACACCTTC. This encodes CASSLGREVYGYTF. V and J are TRBV27 and TRBJ1-2, with TRBD1 as a possible D gene (5 bases). The CDR3 runs to 14 residues. V dropped 5 bases and J dropped 4 bases, with 14 bases sitting between them. Germline-derived CDR1 and CDR2 are MNHEY and SMNVEV (reference sequence).

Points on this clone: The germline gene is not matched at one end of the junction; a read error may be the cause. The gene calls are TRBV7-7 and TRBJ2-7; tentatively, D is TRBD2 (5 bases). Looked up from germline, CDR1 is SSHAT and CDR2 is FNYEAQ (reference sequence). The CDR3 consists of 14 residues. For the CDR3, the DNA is TGCGCCAGCAGCCAAGTCCAAGAGGGCTACGAGCAGTACTTC. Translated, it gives CASSQVQEGYEQYF. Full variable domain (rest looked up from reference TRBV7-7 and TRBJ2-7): GAGVSQSPRYKVTKRGQDVTLRCDPISSHATLYWYQQALGQGPEFLTYFNYEAQPDKSGLPSDRFSAERPEGSISTLTIQRTEQRDSAMYRCASSQVQEGYEQYFGPGTRLTVT.

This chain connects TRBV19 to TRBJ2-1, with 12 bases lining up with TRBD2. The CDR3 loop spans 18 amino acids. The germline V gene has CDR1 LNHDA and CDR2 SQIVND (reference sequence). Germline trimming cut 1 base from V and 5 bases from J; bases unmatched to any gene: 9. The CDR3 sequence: CASSIVWLAGGPHNEQFF. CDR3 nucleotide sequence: TGTGCCAGTAGTATAGTTTGGCTAGCGGGAGGGCCCCACAATGAGCAGTTCTTC.

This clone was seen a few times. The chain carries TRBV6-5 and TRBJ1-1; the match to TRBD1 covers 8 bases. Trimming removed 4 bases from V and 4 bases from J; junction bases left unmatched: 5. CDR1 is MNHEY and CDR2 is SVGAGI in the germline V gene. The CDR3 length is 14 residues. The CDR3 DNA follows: TGTGCCAGCAGTTCAGGGGGCCTACGCACTGAAGCTTTCTTT. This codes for CASSSGGLRTEAFF.